The T cell receptor beta chain described here comes from a study of CXCR3-negative and CXCR3-positive naive CD8 T cells. Study-level information: The libraries together contributed 150 million or so TRB reads, each supplying about 1.5 +/- 0.3 million. Study-level results: TRB CDR3 hydrophobicity was greater in CXCR3-positive naive cells than in CXCR3-negative naive cells.

The germline V gene has CDR1 SGHTA and CDR2 FQGNSA. The CDR3 runs to 19 residues. Details on this clonotype: The antigen is undetermined.

It was by 5' RACE with UMI labels that the TRB cDNA libraries were prepared. Reanalyzing the 5' RACE reads, TCRdb keeps one entry per CDR3 protein, without DNA. The sample's table shows tens of thousands of distinct CDR3 sequences. Identification of naive CD8+ T cells rested on CD45RO-CCR7+CD27+CD95- status. Sample: naive CXCR3+ CD8+ T cells from blood. Sample subset: CD45RO-CCR7+CD27+CD95- naive CD8+ T cells expressing CXCR3 (TNR3+). The receptor was isolated from a human donor in good health. Some clones in this sample may be carry-over from other donors' samples. The chain links TRBV7-2 to TRBJ2-1; lacking DNA, the TRBD2 call made by TCRdb goes unchecked. CDR3 loop: CASSLALAGGQGSDNEQFF.